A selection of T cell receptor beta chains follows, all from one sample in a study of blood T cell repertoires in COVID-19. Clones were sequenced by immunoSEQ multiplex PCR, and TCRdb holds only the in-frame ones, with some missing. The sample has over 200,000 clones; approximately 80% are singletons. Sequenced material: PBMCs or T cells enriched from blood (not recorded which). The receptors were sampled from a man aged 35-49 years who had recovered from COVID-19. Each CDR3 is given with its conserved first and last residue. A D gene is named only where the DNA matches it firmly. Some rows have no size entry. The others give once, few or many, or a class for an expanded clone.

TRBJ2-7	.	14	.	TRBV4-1	TGCGCCAGCAGCCAAGCCGACAGCTTCTACGAGCAGTACTTC	CASSQADSFYEQYF
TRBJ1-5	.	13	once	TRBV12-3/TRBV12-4	TGTGCCAGCAGTGGGCCCAAGAATCAGCCCCAGCATTTT	CASSGPKNQPQHF
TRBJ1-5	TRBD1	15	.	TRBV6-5	TGTGCCAGTAAATCCGGGACAGGGGGATCTCAGCCCCAGCATTTT	CASKSGTGGSQPQHF
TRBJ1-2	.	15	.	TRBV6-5	TGTGCCAGCAGTTACCGCTCGGGGGGCAACTATGGCTACACCTTC	CASSYRSGGNYGYTF
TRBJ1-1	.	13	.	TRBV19	TGTGCCAGTACCCTCGGCGGTTACACTGAAGCTTTCTTT	CASTLGGYTEAFF
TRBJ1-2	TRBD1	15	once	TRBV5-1	TGCGCCAGCAGCTCTCAGACAGGGATGGTATGGGGCTACACCTTC	CASSSQTGMVWGYTF
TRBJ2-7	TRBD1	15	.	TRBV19	TGTGCCAGTAGTATGGGACAGGGGGCATCCTACGAGCAGTACTTC	CASSMGQGASYEQYF
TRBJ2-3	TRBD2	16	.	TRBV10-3	TGTGCCATCAGCCAACTAGCGGGGAGGCTCACAGATACGCAGTATTTT	CAISQLAGRLTDTQYF
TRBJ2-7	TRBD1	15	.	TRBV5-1	TGCGCCAGCAGCACGGGACAGGGGGCCAGAGGCGAGCAGTACTTC	CASSTGQGARGEQYF
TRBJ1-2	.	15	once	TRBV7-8	TGTGCCAGCAGCTTAGGGAGCGGCAGGGGCTATGGCTACACCTTC	CASSLGSGRGYGYTF
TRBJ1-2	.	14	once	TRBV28	TGTGCCAGCAGTTCCTCTACCACGAGCTATGGCTACACCTTC	CASSSSTTSYGYTF